The clone carrying this T cell receptor (beta chain) occurred a few times. Its antigen is undetermined. A mixed TRB-A/B primer pool amplified rearranged TRB by multiplex touch-down PCR. TCRdb re-called the multiplex PCR reads through MiXCR, storing one row per CDR3 protein. The sample has some 2,000 distinct CDR3 sequences, less than 30% seen once. TCR beta rearrangements were amplified from peripheral blood genomic DNA. This sample was taken from a study of T cell repertoires in aging, cancer and after chemotherapy. Study results and limitations: Healthy donors lost TCR diversity with age mainly through richness, cancer patients through richness and evenness. These repertoire data do not allow conclusions about immunological memory after chemotherapy.

Sequences were obtained from blood. The receptor's source is a human donor with a blood cancer. The donor label of this sample is uncertain.

CDR3 residues: CASSLRTSGGYEQYF. Here the CDR3 DNA reads TGTGCCAGCAGTTTACGGACTAGCGGGGGATACGAGCAGTACTTC. This chain uses TRBV27 with TRBJ2-7; 13 nucleotides align to TRBD2. The ends lost 2 bases at V and 4 bases at J; junction bases unmatched: 2. CDR3 length: 15 residues. Germline CDR1 and CDR2: MNHEY and SMNVEV (reference sequence).